This T cell receptor beta chain was obtained from a study of follicular helper T cells after annual influenza vaccination. About the study: Sampling occurred days 0, 7 and 28 after each influenza vaccination. Some donors were sampled over the 2013-2014, 2014-2015 and 2015-2016 vaccinations. Study results and caveats: Day 7 ICOS+CD38+ clones later appeared mostly in ICOS-CD38- cTfh.

Germline-derived CDR1 and CDR2 are SNHLY and FYNNEI. Germline trimming cut 1 base from V and 2 bases from J; bases unmatched to any gene: 0. The CDR3 consists of 14 residues. Time point denoted: 2015-2016 season, pre-vaccination. Using immunoSEQ multiplex PCR, the repertoire was profiled, and TCRdb retains in-frame clones only, with some absent. The sample includes approximately 2,500 clones, roughly 84% of them seen just once. As concerns this clone: Its antigen is undetermined.

Sequencing was performed on CXCR5+ CD38- circulating T follicular helper cells from blood, taken on the day of influenza vaccination. Subset meaning: circulating Tfh, non-naive CD4+CXCR5+PD-1+ (ICOS+CD38+ or ICOS-CD38-). The source is an adult who received the influenza vaccine. This rearrangement joins TRBV2 to TRBJ2-5, with 8 bases aligning to TRBD1. This CDR3 is CASSEDRGQETQYF. The CDR3 DNA reads TGTGCCAGCAGTGAAGACAGGGGGCAAGAGACCCAGTACTTC.